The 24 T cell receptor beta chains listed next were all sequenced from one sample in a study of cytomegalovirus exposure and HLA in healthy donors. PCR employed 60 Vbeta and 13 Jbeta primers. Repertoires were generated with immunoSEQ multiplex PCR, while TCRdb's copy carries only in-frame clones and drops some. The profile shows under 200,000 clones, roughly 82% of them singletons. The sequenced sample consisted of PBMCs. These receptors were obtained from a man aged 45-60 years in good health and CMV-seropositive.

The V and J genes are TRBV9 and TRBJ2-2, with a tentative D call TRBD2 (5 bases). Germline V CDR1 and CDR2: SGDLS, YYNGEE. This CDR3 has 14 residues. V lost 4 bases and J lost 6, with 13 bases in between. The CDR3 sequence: CASSPQSGSGELFF. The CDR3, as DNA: TGTGCCAGCAGCCCCCAGTCGGGGTCCGGGGAGCTGTTTTTT. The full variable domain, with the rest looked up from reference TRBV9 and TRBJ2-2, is DSGVTQTPKHLITATGQRVTLRCSPRSGDLSVYWYQQSLDQGLQFLIQYYNGEERAKGNILERFSAQQFPDLHSELNLSSLELGDSALYFCASSPQSGSGELFFGEGSRLTVL.

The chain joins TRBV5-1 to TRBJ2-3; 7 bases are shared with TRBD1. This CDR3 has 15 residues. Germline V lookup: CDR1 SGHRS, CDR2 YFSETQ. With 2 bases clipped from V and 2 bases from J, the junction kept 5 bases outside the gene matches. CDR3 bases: TGCGCCAGCAGCTTTAGACAGGGCACCACAGATACGCAGTATTTT. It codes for CASSFRQGTTDTQYF.

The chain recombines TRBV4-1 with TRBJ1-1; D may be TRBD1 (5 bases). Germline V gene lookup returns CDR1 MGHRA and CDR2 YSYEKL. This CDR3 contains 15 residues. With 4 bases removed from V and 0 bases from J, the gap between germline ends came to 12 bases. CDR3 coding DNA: TGCGCCAGCAGCCTGGGGGAGGAGATGAACACTGAAGCTTTCTTT. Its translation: CASSLGEEMNTEAFF.

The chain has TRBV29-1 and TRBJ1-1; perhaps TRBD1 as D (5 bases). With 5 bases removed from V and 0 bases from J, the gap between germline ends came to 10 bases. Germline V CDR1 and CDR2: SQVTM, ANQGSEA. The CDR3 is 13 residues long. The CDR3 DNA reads TGCAGCGTTACAGGATTTTTGAACACTGAAGCTTTCTTT. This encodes CSVTGFLNTEAFF.

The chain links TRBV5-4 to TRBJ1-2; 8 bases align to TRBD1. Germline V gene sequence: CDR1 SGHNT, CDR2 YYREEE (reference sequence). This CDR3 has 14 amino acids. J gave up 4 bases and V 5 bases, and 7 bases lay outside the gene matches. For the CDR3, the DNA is TGTGCCAGCAGGACCGGGACAGGACGCTATGGCTACACCTTC. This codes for CASRTGTGRYGYTF.

In nucleotides, the CDR3 is TGTGCCTGGAAGCGAGACAGAGACACCGGGGAGCTGTTTTTT. Protein product: CAWKRDRDTGELFF. The rearrangement uses TRBV30 and TRBJ2-2, with D possibly being TRBD1 (5 bases). The V end lost 4 bases, the J end lost 3 bases, and 12 bases lay between the germline ends. The V gene's germline CDR1 is GTSNPN and CDR2 SVGIG (reference sequence). The CDR3 is 14 amino acids.

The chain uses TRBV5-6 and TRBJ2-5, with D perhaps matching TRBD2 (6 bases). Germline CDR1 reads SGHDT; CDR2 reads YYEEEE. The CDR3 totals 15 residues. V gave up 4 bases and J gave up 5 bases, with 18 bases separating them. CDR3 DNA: TGTGCCAGCAGCCCCTACGGGGGAGCGAGGGAGACCCAGTACTTC. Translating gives CASSPYGGARETQYF.

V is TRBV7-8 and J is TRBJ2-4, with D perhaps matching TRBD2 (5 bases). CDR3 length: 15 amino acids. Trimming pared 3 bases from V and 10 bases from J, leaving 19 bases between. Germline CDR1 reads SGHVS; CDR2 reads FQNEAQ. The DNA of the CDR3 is TGTGCCAGCAGCTTGGGCGGACGCTTATCGGGGATTCAGTACTTC. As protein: CASSLGGRLSGIQYF.

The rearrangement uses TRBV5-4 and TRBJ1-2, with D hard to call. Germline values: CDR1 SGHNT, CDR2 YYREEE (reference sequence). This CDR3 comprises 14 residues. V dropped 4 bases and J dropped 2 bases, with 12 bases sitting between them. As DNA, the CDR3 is TGTGCCAGCAGCCCCAGTGAACCAAACTATGGCTACACCTTC. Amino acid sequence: CASSPSEPNYGYTF.

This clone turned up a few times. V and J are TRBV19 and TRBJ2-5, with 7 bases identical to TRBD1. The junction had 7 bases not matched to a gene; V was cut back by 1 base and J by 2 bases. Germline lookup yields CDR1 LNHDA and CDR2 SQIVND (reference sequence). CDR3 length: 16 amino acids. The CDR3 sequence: CASSIVGDSRQETQYF. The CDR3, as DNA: TGTGCCAGTAGTATAGTTGGGGACAGCAGACAAGAGACCCAGTACTTC.

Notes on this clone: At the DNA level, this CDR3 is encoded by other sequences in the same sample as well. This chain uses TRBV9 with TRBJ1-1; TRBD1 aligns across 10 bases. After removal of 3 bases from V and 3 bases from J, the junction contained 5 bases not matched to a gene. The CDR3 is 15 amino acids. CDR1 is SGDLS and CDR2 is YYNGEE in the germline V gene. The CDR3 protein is CASSAGTGADTEAFF. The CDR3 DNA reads TGTGCCAGCAGCGCTGGGACAGGGGCGGACACTGAAGCTTTCTTT.

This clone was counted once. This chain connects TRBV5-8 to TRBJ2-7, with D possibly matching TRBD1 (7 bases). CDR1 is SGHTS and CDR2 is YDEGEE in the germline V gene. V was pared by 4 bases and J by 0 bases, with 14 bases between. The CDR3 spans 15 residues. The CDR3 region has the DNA TGTGCCAGCAGCCGAAGGAGGGACAGCTCCTACGAGCAGTACTTC. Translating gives CASSRRRDSSYEQYF.

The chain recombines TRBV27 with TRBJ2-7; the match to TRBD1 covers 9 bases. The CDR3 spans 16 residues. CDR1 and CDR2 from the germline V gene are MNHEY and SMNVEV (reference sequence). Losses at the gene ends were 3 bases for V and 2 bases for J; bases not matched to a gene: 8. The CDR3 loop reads CASSLTGQGVTYEQYF. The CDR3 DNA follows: TGTGCCAGCAGTTTGACGGGACAGGGAGTAACCTACGAGCAGTACTTC.

The CDR3 bases are TGCGCCAGCAGTGAGCTGGGGAGCTCCTACGAGCAGTACTTC. Its translation is CASSELGSSYEQYF. This chain joins TRBV10-2 and TRBJ2-5, with D possibly TRBD2 on 5 matching bases. The better agreement between TRBJ2-7 and the DNA end casts doubt on the J call. The CDR3 contains 14 residues. Germline V gives CDR1 WSHSY, CDR2 SAAADI.

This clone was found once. The CDR3 sequence is CASSLSGGYQETQYF. The CDR3 DNA reads TGTGCCAGCAGCCTGTCAGGGGGCTATCAAGAGACCCAGTACTTC. V and J are TRBV7-2 and TRBJ2-5; TRBD1 matches 8 bases. The V and J ends lost 5 bases and 2 bases, in that order; junction bases with no gene match: 7. This CDR3 comprises 15 residues. CDR1 and CDR2 (germline): SGHTA, FQGNSA.

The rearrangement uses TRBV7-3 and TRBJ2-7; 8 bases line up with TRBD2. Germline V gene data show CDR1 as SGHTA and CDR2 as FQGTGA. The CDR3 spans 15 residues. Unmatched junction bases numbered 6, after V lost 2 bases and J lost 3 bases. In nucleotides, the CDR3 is TGTGCCAGCAGCTTAGCGGGAGGAAACTACTACGAGCAGTACTTC. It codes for CASSLAGGNYYEQYF. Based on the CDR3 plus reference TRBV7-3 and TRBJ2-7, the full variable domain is GAGVSQTPSNKVTEKGKYVELRCDPISGHTALYWYRQSLGQGPEFLIYFQGTGAADDSGLPNDRFFAVRPEGSVSTLKIQRTERGDSAVYLCASSLAGGNYYEQYFGPGTRLTVT.

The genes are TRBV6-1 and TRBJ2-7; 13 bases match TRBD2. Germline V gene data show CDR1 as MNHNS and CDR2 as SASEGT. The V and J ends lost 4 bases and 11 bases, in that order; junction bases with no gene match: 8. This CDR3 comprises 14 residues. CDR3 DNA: TGTGCCAGCAGTGCTACTAGCGGGAGGGAAGTCGAGTACTTC. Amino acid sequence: CASSATSGREVEYF.

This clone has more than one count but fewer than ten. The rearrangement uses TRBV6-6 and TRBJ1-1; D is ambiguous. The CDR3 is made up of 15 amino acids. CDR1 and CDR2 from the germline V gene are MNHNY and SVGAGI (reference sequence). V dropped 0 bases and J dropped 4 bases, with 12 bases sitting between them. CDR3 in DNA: TGTGCCAGCAGTTACTCAGGAGGAGAAGGCACTGAAGCTTTCTTT. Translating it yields CASSYSGGEGTEAFF.

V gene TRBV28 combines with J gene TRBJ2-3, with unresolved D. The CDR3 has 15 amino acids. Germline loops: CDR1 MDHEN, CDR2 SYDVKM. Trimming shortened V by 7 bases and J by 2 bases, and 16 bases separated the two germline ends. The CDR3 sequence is CASTSDNRPTDTQYF. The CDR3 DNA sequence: TGTGCCAGCACATCTGACAACAGACCCACAGATACGCAGTATTTT.

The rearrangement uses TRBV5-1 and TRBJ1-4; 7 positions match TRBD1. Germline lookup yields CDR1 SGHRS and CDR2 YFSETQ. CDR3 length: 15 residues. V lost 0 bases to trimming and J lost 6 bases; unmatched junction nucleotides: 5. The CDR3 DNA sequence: TGCGCCAGCAGCTTGGGTCGCACAGGGGATGAAAAACTGTTTTTT. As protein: CASSLGRTGDEKLFF.

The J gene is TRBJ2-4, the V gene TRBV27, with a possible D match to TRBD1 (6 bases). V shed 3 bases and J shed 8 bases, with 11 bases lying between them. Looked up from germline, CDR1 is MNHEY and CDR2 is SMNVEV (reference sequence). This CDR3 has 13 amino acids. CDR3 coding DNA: TGTGCCAGCAGTTTTAGGGGGAAGGACATTCAGTACTTC. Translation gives CASSFRGKDIQYF.

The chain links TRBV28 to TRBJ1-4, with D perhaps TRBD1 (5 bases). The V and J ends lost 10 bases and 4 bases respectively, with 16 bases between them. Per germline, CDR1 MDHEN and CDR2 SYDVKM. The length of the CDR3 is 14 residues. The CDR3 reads CATKVGGSNEKLFF. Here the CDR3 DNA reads TGTGCCACCAAAGTGGGGGGAAGTAATGAAAAACTGTTTTTT.

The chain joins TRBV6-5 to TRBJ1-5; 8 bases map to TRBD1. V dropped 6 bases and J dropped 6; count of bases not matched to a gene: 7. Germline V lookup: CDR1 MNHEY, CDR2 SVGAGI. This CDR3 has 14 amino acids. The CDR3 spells CASRRGQALQPQHF. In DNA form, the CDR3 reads TGTGCCAGCAGAAGGGGACAGGCCCTTCAGCCCCAGCATTTT.

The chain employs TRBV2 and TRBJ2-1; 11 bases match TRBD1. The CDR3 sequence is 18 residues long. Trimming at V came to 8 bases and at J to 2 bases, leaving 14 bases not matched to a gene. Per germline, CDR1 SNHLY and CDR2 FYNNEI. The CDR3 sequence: CASEGTDRGLFAYNEQFF. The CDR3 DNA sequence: TGTGCCAGCGAGGGAACGGACAGGGGGCTATTCGCCTACAATGAGCAGTTCTTC.